This T cell receptor beta chain was sequenced during a study of blood T cell repertoires in COVID-19. Background on the study: COVID-19 samples, acute and convalescent, were from the United States, Italy and Spain.

This CDR3 spans 13 amino acids. Germline CDR1 is SNHLY and CDR2 is FYNNEI. Sequencing was performed with immunoSEQ multiplex PCR; in TCRdb, only in-frame clones are kept and a portion is missing. The data show about 80,000 clones, around 88% seen once. Sequenced: peripheral blood. The TCR comes from an elderly woman with acute or convalescent COVID-19. The chain carries TRBV2 and TRBJ2-4; D gene ambiguous. Here the CDR3 reads CATQGVGENIQYF. In DNA form, the CDR3 reads TGTGCAACTCAAGGTGTCGGAGAAAACATTCAGTACTTC.